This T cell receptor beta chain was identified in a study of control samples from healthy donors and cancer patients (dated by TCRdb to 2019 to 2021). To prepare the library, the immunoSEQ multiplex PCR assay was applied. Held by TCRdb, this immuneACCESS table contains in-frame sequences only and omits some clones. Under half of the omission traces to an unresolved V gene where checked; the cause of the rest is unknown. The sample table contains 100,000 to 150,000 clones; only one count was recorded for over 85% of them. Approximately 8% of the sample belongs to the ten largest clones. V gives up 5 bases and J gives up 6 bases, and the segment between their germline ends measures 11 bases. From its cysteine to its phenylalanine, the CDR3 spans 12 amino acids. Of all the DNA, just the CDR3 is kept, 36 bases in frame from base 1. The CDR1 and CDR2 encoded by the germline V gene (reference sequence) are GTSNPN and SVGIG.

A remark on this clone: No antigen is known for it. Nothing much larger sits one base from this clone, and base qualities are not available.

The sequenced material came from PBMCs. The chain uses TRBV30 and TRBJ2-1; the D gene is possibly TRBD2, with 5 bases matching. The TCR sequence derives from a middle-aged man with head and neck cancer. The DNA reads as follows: TGTGCCTGGGGGGAGACCAGCAATGAGCAGTTCTTC. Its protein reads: CAWGETSNEQFF.